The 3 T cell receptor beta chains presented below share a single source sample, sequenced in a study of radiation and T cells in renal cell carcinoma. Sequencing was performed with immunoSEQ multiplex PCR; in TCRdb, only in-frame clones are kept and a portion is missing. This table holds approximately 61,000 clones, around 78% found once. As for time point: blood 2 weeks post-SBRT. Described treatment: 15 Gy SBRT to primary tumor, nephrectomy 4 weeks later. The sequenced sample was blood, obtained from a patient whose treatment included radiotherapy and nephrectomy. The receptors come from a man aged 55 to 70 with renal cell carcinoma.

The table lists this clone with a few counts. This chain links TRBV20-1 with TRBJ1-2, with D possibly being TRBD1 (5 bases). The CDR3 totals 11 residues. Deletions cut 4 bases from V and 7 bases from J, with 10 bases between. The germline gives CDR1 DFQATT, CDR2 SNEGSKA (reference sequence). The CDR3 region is CSATRDGGYTF. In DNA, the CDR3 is TGCAGTGCTACCAGGGACGGTGGCTACACCTTC.

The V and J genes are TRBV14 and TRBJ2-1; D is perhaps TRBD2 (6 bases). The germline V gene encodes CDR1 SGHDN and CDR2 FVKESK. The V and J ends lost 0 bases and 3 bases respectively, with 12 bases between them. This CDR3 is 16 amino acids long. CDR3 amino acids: CASSQEAGYFYNEQFF. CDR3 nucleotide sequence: TGTGCCAGCAGCCAAGAGGCGGGATATTTCTACAATGAGCAGTTCTTC.

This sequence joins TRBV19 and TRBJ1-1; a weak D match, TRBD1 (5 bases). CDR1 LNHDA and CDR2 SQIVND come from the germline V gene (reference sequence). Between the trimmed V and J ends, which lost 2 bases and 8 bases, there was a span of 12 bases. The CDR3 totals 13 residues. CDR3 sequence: CASSIRRRGEAFF. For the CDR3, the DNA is TGTGCCAGTAGTATAAGGCGGCGGGGGGAAGCTTTCTTT.